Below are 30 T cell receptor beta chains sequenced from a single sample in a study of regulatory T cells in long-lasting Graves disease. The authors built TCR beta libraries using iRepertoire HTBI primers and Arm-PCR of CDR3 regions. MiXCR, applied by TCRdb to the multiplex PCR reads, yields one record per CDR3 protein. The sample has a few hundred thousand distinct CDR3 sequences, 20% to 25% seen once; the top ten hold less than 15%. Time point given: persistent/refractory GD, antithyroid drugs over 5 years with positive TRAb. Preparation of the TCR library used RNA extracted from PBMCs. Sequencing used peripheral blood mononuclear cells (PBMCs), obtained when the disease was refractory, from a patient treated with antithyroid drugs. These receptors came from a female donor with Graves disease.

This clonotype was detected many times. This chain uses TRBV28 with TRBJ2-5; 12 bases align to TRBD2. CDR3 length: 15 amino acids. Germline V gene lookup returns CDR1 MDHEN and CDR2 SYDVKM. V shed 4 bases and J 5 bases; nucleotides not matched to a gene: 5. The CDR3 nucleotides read TGTGCCAGCAGTTCTAGCGGGAGGGCCTGGGAGACCCAGTACTTC. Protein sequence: CASSSSGRAWETQYF.

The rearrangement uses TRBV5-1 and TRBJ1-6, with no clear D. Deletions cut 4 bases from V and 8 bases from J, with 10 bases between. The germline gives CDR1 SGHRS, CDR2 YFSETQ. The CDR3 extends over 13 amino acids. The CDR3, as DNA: TGCGCCAGCAGCGGCTTGGTTGATTCACCCCTCCACTTT. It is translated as CASSGLVDSPLHF.

CDR3: CASSLGSSGEQYF. In DNA, the CDR3 is TGTGCCAGCAGCTTAGGATCCTCGGGAGAGCAGTACTTC. The chain recombines TRBV7-3 with TRBJ2-7, with a tentative D call TRBD2 (5 bases). Germline values: CDR1 SGHTA, CDR2 FQGTGA. This CDR3 has 13 residues. The V gene lost 2 bases and the J gene lost 7 bases, with 12 bases spanning the gap.

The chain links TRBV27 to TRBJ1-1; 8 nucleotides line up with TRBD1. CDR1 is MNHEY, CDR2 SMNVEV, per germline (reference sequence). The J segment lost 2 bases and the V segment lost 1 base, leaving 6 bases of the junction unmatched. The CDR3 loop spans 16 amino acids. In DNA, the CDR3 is TGTGCCAGCAGTTTATTAGCCACAGGGGGAAACACTGAAGCTTTCTTT. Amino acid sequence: CASSLLATGGNTEAFF.

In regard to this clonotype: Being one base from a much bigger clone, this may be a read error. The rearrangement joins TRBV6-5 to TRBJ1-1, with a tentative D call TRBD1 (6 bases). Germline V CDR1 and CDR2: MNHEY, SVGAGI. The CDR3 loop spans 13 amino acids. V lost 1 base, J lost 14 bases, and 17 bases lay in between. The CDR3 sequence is CASSYFQAARGFF. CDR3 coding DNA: TGTGCCAGCAGTTACTTCCAGGCTGCAAGGGGGTTCTTT.

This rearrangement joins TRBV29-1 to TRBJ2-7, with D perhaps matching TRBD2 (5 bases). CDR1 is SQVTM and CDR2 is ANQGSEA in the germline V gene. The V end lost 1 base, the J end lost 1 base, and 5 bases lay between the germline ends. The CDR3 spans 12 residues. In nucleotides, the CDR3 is TGCAGCGTTGAAGTAGCGTCCTACGAGCAGTACTTC. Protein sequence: CSVEVASYEQYF.

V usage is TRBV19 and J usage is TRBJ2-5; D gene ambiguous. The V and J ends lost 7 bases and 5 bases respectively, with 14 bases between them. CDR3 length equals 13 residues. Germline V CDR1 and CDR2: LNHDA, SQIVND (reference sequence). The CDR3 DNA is TGTGCCAGTACCGCTCTAGGGATGGAGACCCAGTACTTC. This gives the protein CASTALGMETQYF.

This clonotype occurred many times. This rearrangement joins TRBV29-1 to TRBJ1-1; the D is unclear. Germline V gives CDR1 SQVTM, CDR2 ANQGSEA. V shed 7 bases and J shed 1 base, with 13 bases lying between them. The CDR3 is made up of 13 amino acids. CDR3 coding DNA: TGCAGCGGCCAATCAGGACGGAACACTGAAGCTTTCTTT. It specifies CSGQSGRNTEAFF.

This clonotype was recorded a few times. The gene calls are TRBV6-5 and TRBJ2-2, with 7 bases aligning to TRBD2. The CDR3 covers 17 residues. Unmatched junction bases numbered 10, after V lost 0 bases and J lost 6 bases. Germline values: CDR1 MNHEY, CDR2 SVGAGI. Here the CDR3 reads CASSYSWEGPEAGELFF. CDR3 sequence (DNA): TGTGCCAGCAGTTACTCGTGGGAGGGACCGGAGGCCGGGGAGCTGTTTTTT.

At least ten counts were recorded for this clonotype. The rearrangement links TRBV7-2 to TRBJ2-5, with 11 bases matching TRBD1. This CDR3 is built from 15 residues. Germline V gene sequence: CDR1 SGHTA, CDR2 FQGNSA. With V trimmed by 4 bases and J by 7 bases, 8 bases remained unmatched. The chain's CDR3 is CASSWDRGNFGTQYF. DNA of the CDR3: TGTGCCAGCAGCTGGGACAGGGGGAACTTTGGGACCCAGTACTTC.

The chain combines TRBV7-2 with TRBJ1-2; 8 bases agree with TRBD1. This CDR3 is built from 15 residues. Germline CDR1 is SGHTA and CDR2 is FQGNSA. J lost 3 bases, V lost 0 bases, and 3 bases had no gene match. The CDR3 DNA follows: TGTGCCAGCAGCTTAGCTAACAGGGGGGACTATGGCTACACCTTC. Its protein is CASSLANRGDYGYTF.

The DNA of the CDR3 is TGCAGCGCGGGAGCTAACACCGGGGAGCTGTTTTTT. Translation: CSAGANTGELFF. The chain has TRBV29-1 and TRBJ2-2, with TRBD2 as a possible D gene (6 bases). Trimming took off 7 bases at V and 2 bases at J, with 8 bases between the two ends. The germline CDR1 and CDR2 sequences are SQVTM and ANQGSEA. This CDR3 region has 12 residues.

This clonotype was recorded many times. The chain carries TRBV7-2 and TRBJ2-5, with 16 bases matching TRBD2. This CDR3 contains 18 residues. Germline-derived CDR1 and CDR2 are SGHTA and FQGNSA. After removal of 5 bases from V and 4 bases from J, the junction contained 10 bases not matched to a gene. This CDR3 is CASSIGTSGGGVRETQYF. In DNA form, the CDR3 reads TGTGCCAGCAGCATCGGGACTAGCGGGGGGGGAGTCCGAGAGACCCAGTACTTC.

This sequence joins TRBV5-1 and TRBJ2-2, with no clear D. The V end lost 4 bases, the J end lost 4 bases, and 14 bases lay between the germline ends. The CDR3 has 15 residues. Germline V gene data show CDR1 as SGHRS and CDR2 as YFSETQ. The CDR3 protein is CASSTTLPATGELFF. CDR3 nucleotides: TGCGCCAGCAGCACGACCCTTCCTGCCACCGGGGAGCTGTTTTTT. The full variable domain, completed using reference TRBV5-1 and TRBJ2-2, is KAGVTQTPRYLIKTRGQQVTLSCSPISGHRSVSWYQQTPGQGLQFLFEYFSETQRNKGNFPGRFSGRQFSNSRSEMNVSTLELGDSALYLCASSTTLPATGELFFGEGSRLTVL.

CDR3 DNA: TGTGCCAGCCGGGGGGATCCCCCCTACGAGCAGTACTTC. Residues: CASRGDPPYEQYF. The chain employs TRBV6-1 and TRBJ2-7; 7 bases fit TRBD2. Trimming cost V 8 bases and J 2 bases; bases outside gene matches: 6. The V gene's germline CDR1 is MNHNS and CDR2 SASEGT. This CDR3 has 13 residues.

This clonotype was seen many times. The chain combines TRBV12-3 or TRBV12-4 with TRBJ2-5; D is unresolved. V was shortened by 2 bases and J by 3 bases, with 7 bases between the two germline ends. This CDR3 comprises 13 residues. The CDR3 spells CASSLQVEETQYF. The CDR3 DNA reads TGTGCCAGCAGTTTACAGGTGGAAGAGACCCAGTACTTC.

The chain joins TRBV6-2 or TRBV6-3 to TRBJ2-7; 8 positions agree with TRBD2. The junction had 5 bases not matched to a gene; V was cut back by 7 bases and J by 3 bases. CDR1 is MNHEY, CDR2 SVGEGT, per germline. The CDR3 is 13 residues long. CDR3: CASIGTRNYEQYF. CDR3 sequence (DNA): TGTGCCAGCATAGGGACTAGGAACTACGAGCAGTACTTC.

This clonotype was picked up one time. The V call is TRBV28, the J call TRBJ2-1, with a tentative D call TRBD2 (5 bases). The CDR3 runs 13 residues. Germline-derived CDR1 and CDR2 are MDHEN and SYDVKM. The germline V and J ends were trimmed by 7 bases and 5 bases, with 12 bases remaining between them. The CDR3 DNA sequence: TGTGCCAGCAACCCGGACGGGAACAATGAGCAGTTCTTC. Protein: CASNPDGNNEQFF.

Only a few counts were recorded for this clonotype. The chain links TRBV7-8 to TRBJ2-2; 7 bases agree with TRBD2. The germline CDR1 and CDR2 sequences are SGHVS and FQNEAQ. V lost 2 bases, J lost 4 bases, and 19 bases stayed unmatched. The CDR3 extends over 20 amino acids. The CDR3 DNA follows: TGTGCCAGCAGCTTACATCGGAGTGGGAGGGTTCCCTCCAGCACCGGGGAGCTGTTTTTT. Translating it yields CASSLHRSGRVPSSTGELFF. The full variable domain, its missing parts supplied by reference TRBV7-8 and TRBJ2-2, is GAGVSQSPRYKVAKRGQDVALRCDPISGHVSLFWYQQALGQGPEFLTYFQNEAQLDKSGLPSDRFFAERPEGSVSTLKIQRTQQEDSAVYLCASSLHRSGRVPSSTGELFFGEGSRLTVL.

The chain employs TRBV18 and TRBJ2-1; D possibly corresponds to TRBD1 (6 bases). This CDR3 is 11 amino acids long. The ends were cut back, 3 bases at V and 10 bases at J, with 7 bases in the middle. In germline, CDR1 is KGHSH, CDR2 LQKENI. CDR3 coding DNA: TGTGCCAGCTCACCCCAGGGGGAGCAGTTCTTC. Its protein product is CASSPQGEQFF.

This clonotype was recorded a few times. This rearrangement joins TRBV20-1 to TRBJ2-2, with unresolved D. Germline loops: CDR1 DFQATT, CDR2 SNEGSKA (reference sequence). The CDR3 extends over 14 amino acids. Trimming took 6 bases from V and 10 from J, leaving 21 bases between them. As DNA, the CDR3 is TGCAGTGCCCCGGACCCCGCCGCGTCGGCGGAGCTGTTTTTT. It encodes CSAPDPAASAELFF.

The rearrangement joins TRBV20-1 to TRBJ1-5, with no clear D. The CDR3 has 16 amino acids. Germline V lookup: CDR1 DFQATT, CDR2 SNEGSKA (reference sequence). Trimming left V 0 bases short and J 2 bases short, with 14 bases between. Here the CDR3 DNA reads TGCAGTGCTAGAGATGAGGCGCATGTGGGCAATCAGCCCCAGCATTTT. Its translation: CSARDEAHVGNQPQHF.

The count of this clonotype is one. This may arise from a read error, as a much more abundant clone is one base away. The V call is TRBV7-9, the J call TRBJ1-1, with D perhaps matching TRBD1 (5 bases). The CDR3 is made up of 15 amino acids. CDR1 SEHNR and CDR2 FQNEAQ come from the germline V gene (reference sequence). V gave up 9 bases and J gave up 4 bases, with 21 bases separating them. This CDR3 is CASSGRALLSTEAFF. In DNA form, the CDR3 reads TGTGCCAGTTCGGGACGGGCGTTATTGAGCACTGAAGCTTTCTTT.

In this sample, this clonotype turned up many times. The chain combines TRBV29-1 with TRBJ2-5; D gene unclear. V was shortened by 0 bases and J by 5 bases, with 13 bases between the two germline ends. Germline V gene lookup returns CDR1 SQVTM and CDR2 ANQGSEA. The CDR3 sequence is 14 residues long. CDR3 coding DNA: TGCAGCGTTGAAGATCCCGGTCTTCTTGAGACCCAGTACTTC. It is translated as CSVEDPGLLETQYF.

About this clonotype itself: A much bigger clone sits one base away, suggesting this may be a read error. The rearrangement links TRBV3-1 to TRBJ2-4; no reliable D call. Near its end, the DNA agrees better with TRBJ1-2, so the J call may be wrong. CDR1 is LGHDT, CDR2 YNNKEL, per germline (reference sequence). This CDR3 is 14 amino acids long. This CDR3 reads CASSQDVGIRGYTF. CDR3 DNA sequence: TGTGCCAGCAGCCAAGACGTGGGGATTCGCGGCTACACCTTC.

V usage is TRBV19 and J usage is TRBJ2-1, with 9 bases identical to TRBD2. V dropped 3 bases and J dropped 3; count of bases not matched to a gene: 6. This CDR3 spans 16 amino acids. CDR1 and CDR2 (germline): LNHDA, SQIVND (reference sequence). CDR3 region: CASSIHFSGSYNEQFF. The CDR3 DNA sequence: TGTGCCAGTAGTATTCACTTTAGCGGGAGCTACAATGAGCAGTTCTTC.

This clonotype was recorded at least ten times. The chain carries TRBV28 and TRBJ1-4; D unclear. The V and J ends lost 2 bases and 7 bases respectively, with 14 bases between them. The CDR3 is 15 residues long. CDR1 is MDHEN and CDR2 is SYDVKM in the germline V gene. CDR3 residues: CASSLDQATGEKLFF. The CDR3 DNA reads TGTGCCAGCAGTTTAGATCAGGCAACGGGTGAAAAACTGTTTTTT.

The CDR3 nucleotides are TGCAGTGCTAGAGATCTAAAGGCTAGCGCCTCCTACGAGCAGTACTTC. It specifies CSARDLKASASYEQYF. V gene TRBV20-1 combines with J gene TRBJ2-7; possible D gene TRBD2, 6 bases. Trimming shortened V by 0 bases and J by 0 bases, and 15 bases separated the two germline ends. Germline CDR1 and CDR2: DFQATT and SNEGSKA (reference sequence). The CDR3 has 16 amino acids.

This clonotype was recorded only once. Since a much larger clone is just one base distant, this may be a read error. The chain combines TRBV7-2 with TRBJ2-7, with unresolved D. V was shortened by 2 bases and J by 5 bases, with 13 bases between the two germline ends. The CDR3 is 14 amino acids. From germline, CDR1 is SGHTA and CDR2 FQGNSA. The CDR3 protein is CASSLYRALDEQYF. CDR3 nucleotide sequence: TGTGCCAGCAGCTTATATCGGGCCCTGGACGAGCAGTACTTC.

CDR3 protein: CASSYTPLYRGSSGANVLTF. The CDR3 DNA sequence: TGTGCCAGCAGTTACACCCCTCTATACAGGGGGAGTTCTGGGGCCAACGTCCTGACTTTC. The chain has TRBV6-5 and TRBJ2-6; 8 bases fit TRBD1. Germline CDR1 reads MNHEY; CDR2 reads SVGAGI. Trimming cost V 2 bases and J 1 base; bases outside gene matches: 13. The CDR3 spans 20 residues.